This T cell receptor (beta chain) was captured in a study of T cell responses to AZD1222 COVID-19 vaccine. Points from the study as a whole: With dominance at 160-218 and 743-854, vaccine-associated CD4 TCRs spanned spike. Targets within unmutated variant regions were reportedly found for nearly half of spike-specific TCRs.

Trimming removed 4 bases at V and 8 bases at J, with 23 bases between. The CDR3 loop spans 17 amino acids. Looked up from germline, CDR1 is SGHDN and CDR2 is FVKESK. The repertoire was sequenced with immunoSEQ multiplex PCR; TCRdb's copy has only in-frame clones and lacks some. This table has around 94,000 clones, 70% to 90% appearing once. Only a few counts were recorded for this clone. What it binds is not known. The receptor was derived from an adult in good health. J is TRBJ1-4 and V is TRBV14; D is perhaps TRBD1 (6 bases). This material consisted of peripheral blood, taken on day 0 of AZD1222 vaccination. The CDR3 reads CASSLGTRGARIEKLFF. In DNA, the CDR3 is TGTGCCAGCAGCCTGGGGACAAGGGGGGCCCGGATAGAAAAACTGTTTTTT.